The present T cell receptor (beta chain) was sequenced within a study of blood T cell repertoires in COVID-19. Study in general: Both acute and convalescent COVID-19 samples were obtained from the United States, Italy and Spain. PBMCs, B-cell-depleted T cells, or T cells provided the cDNA or gDNA that made up the material.

The CDR3 consists of 16 residues. Trimming left V 2 bases short and J 0 bases short, with 12 bases between. Looked up from germline, CDR1 is MNHEY and CDR2 is SVGAGI. Under the authors' procedure: Reference gene primer amplification in the assay estimated nucleated cell counts. The assay was immunoSEQ multiplex PCR, and TCRdb's table has in-frame clones only and misses some. V and J calls and clone size are given by that table; D and trimming were obtained from the DNA. The table includes some 60,000 clones, approximately 78% detected once. Sequencing was performed on peripheral blood. The chain is built from TRBV6-5 and TRBJ2-3; D is uncertain. The receptor comes from a human donor in a cohort sampled during active COVID-19. The CDR3 nucleotides are TGTGCCAGCAGTTACCGATTCTCTACTAGCACAGATACGCAGTATTTT. It is translated as CASSYRFSTSTDTQYF.